The 18 T cell receptor beta chains below all came from one sample that was sequenced in a study of control samples from healthy donors and cancer patients. Here immunoSEQ multiplex PCR was the method, and the copy in TCRdb shows in-frame clones only, minus some. The sample records tens of thousands of clones, approximately 93% being singletons. The sequenced sample consisted of blood. Receptors originate from a young woman in good health.

The V call is TRBV3-1 (or the pseudogene TRBV3-2), the J call TRBJ1-4, with D perhaps TRBD1 (6 bases). The CDR3 extends over 16 amino acids. Per the germline V gene, CDR1 is LGHDT and CDR2 is YNNKEL (reference sequence). Trimming took off 1 base at V and 5 bases at J, with 14 bases between the two ends. The CDR3 reads CASSQGDNLGNEKLFF. The DNA for the CDR3 is TGTGCCAGCAGCCAAGGGGACAATCTGGGGAATGAAAAACTGTTTTTT.

This chain joins TRBV7-9 and TRBJ1-1, with D perhaps matching TRBD1 (6 bases). The V gene's germline CDR1 is SEHNR and CDR2 FQNEAQ (reference sequence). The V gene lost 1 base and the J gene lost 4 bases, with 10 bases spanning the gap. This CDR3 contains 14 residues. DNA for the CDR3: TGTGCCAGCAGCTTAGGGTGGGGGCTCACTGAAGCTTTCTTT. Translating it yields CASSLGWGLTEAFF.

The genes are TRBV5-4 and TRBJ1-1; D is possibly TRBD1 (5 bases). CDR3 size: 14 residues. The ends were cut back, 4 bases at V and 4 bases at J, with 14 bases in the middle. Germline V gives CDR1 SGHNT, CDR2 YYREEE (reference sequence). In DNA, the CDR3 is TGTGCCAGCAGCCTGCGGGGCCTGGGCACTGAAGCTTTCTTT. Protein product: CASSLRGLGTEAFF.

This clone was detected only once. This chain joins TRBV2 and TRBJ2-4; 9 bases are a match to TRBD1. V dropped 7 bases and J dropped 8; count of bases not matched to a gene: 9. This CDR3 has 14 amino acids. Germline CDR1 and CDR2: SNHLY and FYNNEI. The CDR3 loop reads CASTPTTGGDIQYF. The CDR3 bases are TGTGCCAGCACTCCAACGACAGGGGGGGACATTCAGTACTTC. Drawing the rest from reference TRBV2 and TRBJ2-4, the complete variable domain is EPEVTQTPSHQVTQMGQEVILRCVPISNHLYFYWYRQILGQKVEFLVSFYNNEISEKSEIFDDQFSVERPDGSNFTLKIRSTKLEDSAMYFCASTPTTGGDIQYFGAGTRLSVL.

CDR3 region: CASRGTGVLNEAFF. In DNA form, the CDR3 reads TGTGCCAGCAGAGGGACAGGGGTCCTCAACGAAGCTTTCTTT. The gene calls are TRBV5-6 and TRBJ1-1, with 10 bases fitting TRBD1. This CDR3 comprises 14 residues. The germline CDR1 and CDR2 sequences are SGHDT and YYEEEE. Germline trimming cut 5 bases from V and 8 bases from J; bases unmatched to any gene: 9.

Notes on this clone: Germline is not matched at one junction end, which may reflect a read error. The V and J genes are TRBV9 and TRBJ1-6, with TRBD1 as a possible D gene (6 bases). In germline, CDR1 is SGDLS, CDR2 YYNGEE. This CDR3 region has 22 residues. The CDR3 nucleotides are TGTGCCAGCACCGTAAATGGGGGAAGGAGGGACATACAAAGCTCCTATAATTCACCCCTCCACTTT. Its translation is CASTVNGGRRDIQSSYNSPLHF.

The rearrangement joins TRBV7-9 to TRBJ1-1; 8 bases align to TRBD1. The CDR3 sequence is 14 residues long. Germline lookup yields CDR1 SEHNR and CDR2 FQNEAQ (reference sequence). V dropped 8 bases and J dropped 4; count of bases not matched to a gene: 9. Here the CDR3 DNA reads TGTGCCAGCGCAACCCGACAGGGGACCACTGAAGCTTTCTTT. It encodes CASATRQGTTEAFF.

CDR3 sequence reads: CASSLSREQYF. The CDR3 DNA reads as TGTGCCAGCAGTTTATCGCGCGAGCAGTACTTC. This chain uses TRBV28 with TRBJ2-7; D unresolved. The CDR3 has 11 amino acids. Trimming pared 1 base from V and 6 bases from J, leaving 4 bases between. Germline values: CDR1 MDHEN, CDR2 SYDVKM.

The J gene is TRBJ1-6, the V gene TRBV19, with no clear D. The germline CDR1 and CDR2 sequences are LNHDA and SQIVND (reference sequence). The V and J ends lost 5 bases and 6 bases respectively, with 11 bases between them. This CDR3 is built from 14 residues. The CDR3 DNA sequence: TGTGCCAGTAGTGCGTTCAGATTTAATTCACCCCTCCACTTT. Residues: CASSAFRFNSPLHF. Variable domain in full (rest from reference TRBV19 and TRBJ1-6): DGGITQSPKYLFRKEGQNVTLSCEQNLNHDAMYWYRQDPGQGLRLIYYSQIVNDFQKGDIAEGYSVSREKKESFPLTVTSAQKNPTAFYLCASSAFRFNSPLHFGNGTRLTVT.

The V and J genes are TRBV7-9 and TRBJ2-2; D not certain. Germline V gives CDR1 SEHNR, CDR2 FQNEAQ (reference sequence). This CDR3 is 14 amino acids long. V shed 1 base and J shed 2 bases, with 5 bases lying between them. This CDR3 is CASSLDLNTGELFF. In nucleotides, the CDR3 is TGTGCCAGCAGCTTAGACTTAAACACCGGGGAGCTGTTTTTT.

The J gene is TRBJ2-7, the V gene TRBV6-1, with TRBD2 matching over 11 bases. Germline V gene lookup returns CDR1 MNHNS and CDR2 SASEGT. The CDR3 is 16 amino acids. Trimming cost V 2 bases and J 0 bases; bases outside gene matches: 3. The CDR3 spells CASSEWGTSGSYEQYF. Here the CDR3 DNA reads TGTGCCAGCAGTGAATGGGGGACTAGCGGCTCCTACGAGCAGTACTTC.

This chain uses TRBV19 with TRBJ1-2; possibly TRBD1 for D (5 bases). The CDR3 is 15 residues long. Germline V gives CDR1 LNHDA, CDR2 SQIVND (reference sequence). V lost 4 bases and J 1 base, leaving 13 bases between the germline ends. The CDR3, as DNA: TGTGCCAGTAGTACCCCGGGGGGACTTAACTATGGCTACACCTTC. Translating gives CASSTPGGLNYGYTF.

The chain couples TRBV5-6 to TRBJ1-2; 8 positions agree with TRBD1. The V and J ends lost 1 base and 8 bases, in that order; junction bases with no gene match: 7. Germline loops: CDR1 SGHDT, CDR2 YYEEEE. The CDR3 spans 14 residues. DNA for the CDR3: TGTGCCAGCAGCTTGTTGACAGGGGAGGCCGGCTACACCTTC. This sequence encodes CASSLLTGEAGYTF.

This clone was counted a single time. The chain links TRBV11-3 to TRBJ1-1; TRBD1 might be the D (6 bases). Germline CDR1 and CDR2: SGHNT and YENEEA. The CDR3 contains 13 residues. V dropped 3 bases and J dropped 3 bases, with 8 bases sitting between them. In DNA form, the CDR3 reads TGTGCCAGCAGCTTGGGGGCGCACACTGAAGCTTTCTTT. It yields the protein CASSLGAHTEAFF.

The chain couples TRBV19 to TRBJ1-4, with 8 nucleotides matching TRBD1. The germline CDR1 and CDR2 sequences are LNHDA and SQIVND (reference sequence). The length of the CDR3 is 13 residues. V lost 4 bases and J lost 15; bases outside the gene matches: 10. The CDR3 sequence is CASSNDRGGEVFF. CDR3 DNA sequence: TGTGCCAGTAGTAACGACAGGGGAGGAGAAGTGTTTTTT. The full variable domain, its missing parts supplied by reference TRBV19 and TRBJ1-4, is DGGITQSPKYLFRKEGQNVTLSCEQNLNHDAMYWYRQDPGQGLRLIYYSQIVNDFQKGDIAEGYSVSREKKESFPLTVTSAQKNPTAFYLCASSNDRGGEVFFGSGTQLSVL.

The V and J genes are TRBV7-9 and TRBJ1-1; D call uncertain. This CDR3 has 12 residues. V was trimmed by 4 bases and J by 8 bases, leaving 11 bases between them. Looked up from germline, CDR1 is SEHNR and CDR2 is FQNEAQ (reference sequence). CDR3 loop: CASSWPGGEAFF. CDR3 in DNA: TGTGCCAGCAGCTGGCCCGGCGGGGAAGCTTTCTTT.

The rearrangement links TRBV28 to TRBJ2-7; TRBD2 is a possible D gene (6 bases). The CDR3 sequence is 12 residues long. The germline V gene encodes CDR1 MDHEN and CDR2 SYDVKM. Trimming cost V 6 bases and J 4 bases, with 10 bases left between them. CDR3 DNA sequence: TGTGCCAGCAGGTTGGAGGGGTACGAGCAGTACTTC. Encoded protein: CASRLEGYEQYF.

This clone showed up just once. This chain uses TRBV7-9 with TRBJ1-4; D is possibly TRBD1 (6 bases). CDR1 is SEHNR, CDR2 FQNEAQ, per germline (reference sequence). V was clipped by 4 bases and J by 5 bases, with 14 bases between them. The CDR3 covers 15 residues. CDR3 amino acids: CASSSLGDKNEKLFF. The CDR3 nucleotides read TGTGCCAGCAGCTCACTGGGGGACAAGAATGAAAAACTGTTTTTT.